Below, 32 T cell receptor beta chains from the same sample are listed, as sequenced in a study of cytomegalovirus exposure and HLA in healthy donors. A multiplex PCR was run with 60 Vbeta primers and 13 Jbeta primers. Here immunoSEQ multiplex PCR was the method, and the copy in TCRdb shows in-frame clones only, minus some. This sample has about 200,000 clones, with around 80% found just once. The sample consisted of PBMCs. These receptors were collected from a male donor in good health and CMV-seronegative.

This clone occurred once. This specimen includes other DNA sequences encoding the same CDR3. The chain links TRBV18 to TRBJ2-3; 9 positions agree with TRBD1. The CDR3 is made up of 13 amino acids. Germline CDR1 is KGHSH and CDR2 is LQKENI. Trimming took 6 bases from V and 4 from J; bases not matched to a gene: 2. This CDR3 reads CASSRDRADTQYF. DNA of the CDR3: TGTGCCAGCTCTCGGGACAGGGCAGATACGCAGTATTTT.

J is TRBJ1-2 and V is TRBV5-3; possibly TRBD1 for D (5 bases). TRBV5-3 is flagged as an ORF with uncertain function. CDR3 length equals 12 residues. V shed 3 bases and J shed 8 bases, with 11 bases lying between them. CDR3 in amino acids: CARSSFGGGYTF. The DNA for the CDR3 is TGTGCCAGAAGCTCGTTCGGGGGGGGCTACACCTTC.

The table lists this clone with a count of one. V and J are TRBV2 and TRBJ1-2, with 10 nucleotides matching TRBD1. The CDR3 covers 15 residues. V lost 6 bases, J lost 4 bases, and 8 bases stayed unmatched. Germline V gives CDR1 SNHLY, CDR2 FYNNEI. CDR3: CASSARDRGGYGYTF. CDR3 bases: TGTGCCAGCAGCGCCAGGGACAGGGGAGGCTATGGCTACACCTTC.

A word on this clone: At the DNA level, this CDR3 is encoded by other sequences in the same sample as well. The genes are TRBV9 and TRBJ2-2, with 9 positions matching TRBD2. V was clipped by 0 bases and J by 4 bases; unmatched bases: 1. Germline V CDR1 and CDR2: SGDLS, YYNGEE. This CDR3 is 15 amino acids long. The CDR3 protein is CASSVGGRGTGELFF. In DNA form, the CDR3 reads TGTGCCAGCAGCGTAGGCGGGAGGGGCACCGGGGAGCTGTTTTTT.

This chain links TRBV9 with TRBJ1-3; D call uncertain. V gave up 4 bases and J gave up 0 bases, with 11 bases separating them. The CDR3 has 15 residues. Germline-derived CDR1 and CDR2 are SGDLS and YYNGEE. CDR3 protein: CASSKFGSSGNTIYF. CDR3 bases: TGTGCCAGCAGCAAATTCGGGAGCTCTGGAAACACCATATATTTT.

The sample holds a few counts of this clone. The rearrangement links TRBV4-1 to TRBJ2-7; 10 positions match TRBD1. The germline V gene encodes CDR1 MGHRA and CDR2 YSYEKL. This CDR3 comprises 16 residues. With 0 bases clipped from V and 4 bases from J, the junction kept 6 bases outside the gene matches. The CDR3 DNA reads TGCGCCAGCAGCCAAGAATGGGACAGGGGTACTTACGAGCAGTACTTC. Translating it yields CASSQEWDRGTYEQYF.

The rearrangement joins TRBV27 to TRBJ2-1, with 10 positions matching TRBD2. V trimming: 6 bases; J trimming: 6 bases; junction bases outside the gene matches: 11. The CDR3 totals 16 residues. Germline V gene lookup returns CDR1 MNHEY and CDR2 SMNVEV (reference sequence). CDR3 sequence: CASRASGGLGGNEQFF. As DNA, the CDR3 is TGTGCCAGCAGGGCTAGCGGGGGTCTGGGGGGCAATGAGCAGTTCTTC.

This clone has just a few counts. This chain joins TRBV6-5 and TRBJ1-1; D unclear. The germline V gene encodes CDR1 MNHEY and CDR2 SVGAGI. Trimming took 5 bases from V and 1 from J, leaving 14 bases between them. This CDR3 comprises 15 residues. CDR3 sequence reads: CASSLDRDRNTEAFF. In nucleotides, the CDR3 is TGTGCCAGCAGTCTCGACCGGGATCGGAACACTGAAGCTTTCTTT.

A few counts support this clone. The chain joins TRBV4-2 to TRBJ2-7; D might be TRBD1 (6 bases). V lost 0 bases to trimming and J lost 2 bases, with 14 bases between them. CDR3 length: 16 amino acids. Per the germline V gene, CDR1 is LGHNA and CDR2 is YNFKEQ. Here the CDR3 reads CASSQELLQGAYEQYF. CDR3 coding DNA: TGTGCCAGCAGCCAAGAGCTCCTACAGGGTGCCTACGAGCAGTACTTC.

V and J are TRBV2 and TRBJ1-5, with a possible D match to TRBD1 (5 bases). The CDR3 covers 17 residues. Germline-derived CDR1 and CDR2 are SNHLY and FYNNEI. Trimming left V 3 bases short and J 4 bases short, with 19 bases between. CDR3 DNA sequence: TGTGCCAGCAGTGACACCGCGGGGGGGGTGGGGAATCAGCCCCAGCATTTT. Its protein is CASSDTAGGVGNQPQHF.

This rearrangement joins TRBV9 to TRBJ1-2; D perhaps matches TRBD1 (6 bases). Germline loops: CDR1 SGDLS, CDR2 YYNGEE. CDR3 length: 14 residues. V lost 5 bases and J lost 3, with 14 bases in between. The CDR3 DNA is TGTGCCAGCAGTTATGTTACAGGGTACTATGGCTACACCTTC. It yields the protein CASSYVTGYYGYTF.

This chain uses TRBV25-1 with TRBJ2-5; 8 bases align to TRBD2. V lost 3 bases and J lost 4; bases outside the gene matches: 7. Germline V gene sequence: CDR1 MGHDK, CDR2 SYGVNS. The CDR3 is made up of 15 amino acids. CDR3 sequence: CASSDRGGTGETQYF. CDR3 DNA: TGTGCCAGCAGTGATCGGGGGGGAACCGGAGAGACCCAGTACTTC. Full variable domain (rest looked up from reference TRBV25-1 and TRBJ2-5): EADIYQTPRYLVIGTGKKITLECSQTMGHDKMYWYQQDPGMELHLIHYSYGVNSTEKGDLSSESTVSRIRTEHFPLTLESARPSHTSQYLCASSDRGGTGETQYFGPGTRLLVL.

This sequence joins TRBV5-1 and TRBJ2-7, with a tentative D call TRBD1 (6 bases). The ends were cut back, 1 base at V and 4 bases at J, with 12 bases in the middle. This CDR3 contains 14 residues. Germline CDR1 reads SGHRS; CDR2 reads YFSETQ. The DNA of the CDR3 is TGCGCCAGCAGCTTGCAGGGGAACCCATACGAGCAGTACTTC. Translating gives CASSLQGNPYEQYF.

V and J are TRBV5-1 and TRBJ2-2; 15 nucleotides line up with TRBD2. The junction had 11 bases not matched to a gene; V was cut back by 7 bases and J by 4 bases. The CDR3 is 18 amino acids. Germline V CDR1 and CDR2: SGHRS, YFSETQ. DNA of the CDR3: TGCGCCAGCGAGAGGACTAGCGGGAGGGCCTCGGGCACCGGGGAGCTGTTTTTT. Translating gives CASERTSGRASGTGELFF.

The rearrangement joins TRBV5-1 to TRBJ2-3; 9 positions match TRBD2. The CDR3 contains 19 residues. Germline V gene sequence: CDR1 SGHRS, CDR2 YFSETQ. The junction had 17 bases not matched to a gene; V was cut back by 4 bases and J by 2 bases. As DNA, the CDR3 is TGCGCCAGCAGCACGGGAGGGGGCCCTGGGACTAGCTTCACAGATACGCAGTATTTT. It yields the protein CASSTGGGPGTSFTDTQYF. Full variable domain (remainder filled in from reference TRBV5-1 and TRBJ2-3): KAGVTQTPRYLIKTRGQQVTLSCSPISGHRSVSWYQQTPGQGLQFLFEYFSETQRNKGNFPGRFSGRQFSNSRSEMNVSTLELGDSALYLCASSTGGGPGTSFTDTQYFGPGTRLTVL.

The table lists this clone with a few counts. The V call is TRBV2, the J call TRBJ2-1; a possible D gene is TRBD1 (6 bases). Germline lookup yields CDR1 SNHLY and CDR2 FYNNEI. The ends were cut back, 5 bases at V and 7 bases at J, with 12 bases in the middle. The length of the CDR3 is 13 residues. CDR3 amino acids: CASSPERGNEQFF. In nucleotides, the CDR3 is TGTGCCAGCAGTCCCGAGAGGGGGAATGAGCAGTTCTTC.

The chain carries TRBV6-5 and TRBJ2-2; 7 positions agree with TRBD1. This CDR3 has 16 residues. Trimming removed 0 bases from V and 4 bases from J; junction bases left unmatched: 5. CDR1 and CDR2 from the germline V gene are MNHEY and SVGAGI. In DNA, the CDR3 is TGTGCCAGCAGTTACTCGACAGGGTGGGTCACCGGGGAGCTGTTTTTT. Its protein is CASSYSTGWVTGELFF.

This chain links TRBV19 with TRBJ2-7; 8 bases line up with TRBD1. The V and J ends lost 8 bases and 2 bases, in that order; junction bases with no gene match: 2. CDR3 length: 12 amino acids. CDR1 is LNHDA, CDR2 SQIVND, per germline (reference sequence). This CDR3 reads CASRQGPYEQYF. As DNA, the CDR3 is TGTGCCAGTCGACAGGGGCCCTACGAGCAGTACTTC.

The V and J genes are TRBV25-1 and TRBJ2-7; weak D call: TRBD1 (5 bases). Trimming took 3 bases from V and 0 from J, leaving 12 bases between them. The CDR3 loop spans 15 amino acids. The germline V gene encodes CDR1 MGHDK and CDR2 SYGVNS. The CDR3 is CASSDPGLSSYEQYF. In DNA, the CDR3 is TGTGCCAGCAGTGATCCAGGGCTAAGCTCCTACGAGCAGTACTTC.

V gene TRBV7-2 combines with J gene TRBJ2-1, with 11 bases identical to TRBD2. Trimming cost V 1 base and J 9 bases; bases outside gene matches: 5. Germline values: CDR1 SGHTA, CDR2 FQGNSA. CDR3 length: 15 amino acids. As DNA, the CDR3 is TGTGCCAGCAGCTTAGTTACACTAGCGGGAGTTGAGCAGTTCTTC. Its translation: CASSLVTLAGVEQFF.

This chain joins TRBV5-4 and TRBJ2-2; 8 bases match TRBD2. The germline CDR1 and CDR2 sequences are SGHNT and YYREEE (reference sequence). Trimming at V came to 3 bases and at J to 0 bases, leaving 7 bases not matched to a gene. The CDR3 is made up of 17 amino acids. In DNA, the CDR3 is TGTGCCAGCAGCTGGCTTCTAGCGGGCGCGAACACCGGGGAGCTGTTTTTT. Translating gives CASSWLLAGANTGELFF.

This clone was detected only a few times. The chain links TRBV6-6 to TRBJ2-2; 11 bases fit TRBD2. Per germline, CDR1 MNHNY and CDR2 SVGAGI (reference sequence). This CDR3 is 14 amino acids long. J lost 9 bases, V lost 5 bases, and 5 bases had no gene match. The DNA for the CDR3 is TGTGCCAGCAGTAGACTAGCGGGAAAATGGGAGCTGTTTTTT. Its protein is CASSRLAGKWELFF.

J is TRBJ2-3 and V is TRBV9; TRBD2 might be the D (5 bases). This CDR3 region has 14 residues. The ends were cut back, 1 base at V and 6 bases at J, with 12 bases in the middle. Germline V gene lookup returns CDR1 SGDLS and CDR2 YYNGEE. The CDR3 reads CASSVPERGDTQYF. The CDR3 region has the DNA TGTGCCAGCAGCGTACCCGAGAGAGGGGATACGCAGTATTTT.

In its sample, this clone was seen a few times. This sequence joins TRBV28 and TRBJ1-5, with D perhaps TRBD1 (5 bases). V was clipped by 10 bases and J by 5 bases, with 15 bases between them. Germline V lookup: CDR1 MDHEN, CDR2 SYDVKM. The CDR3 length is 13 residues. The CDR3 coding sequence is TGTGCCACGCACGCGGGGACTTATCAGCCCCAGCATTTT. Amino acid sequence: CATHAGTYQPQHF. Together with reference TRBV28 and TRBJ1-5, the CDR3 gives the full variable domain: DVKVTQSSRYLVKRTGEKVFLECVQDMDHENMFWYRQDPGLGLRLIYFSYDVKMKEKGDIPEGYSVSREKKERFSLILESASTNQTSMYLCATHAGTYQPQHFGDGTRLSIL.

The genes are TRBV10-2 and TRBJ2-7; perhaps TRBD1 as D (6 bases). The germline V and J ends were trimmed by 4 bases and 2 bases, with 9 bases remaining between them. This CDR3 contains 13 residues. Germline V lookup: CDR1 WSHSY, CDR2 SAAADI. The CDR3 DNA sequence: TGCGCCAGCAGTGGAAGGACAGCCTACGAGCAGTACTTC. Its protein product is CASSGRTAYEQYF.

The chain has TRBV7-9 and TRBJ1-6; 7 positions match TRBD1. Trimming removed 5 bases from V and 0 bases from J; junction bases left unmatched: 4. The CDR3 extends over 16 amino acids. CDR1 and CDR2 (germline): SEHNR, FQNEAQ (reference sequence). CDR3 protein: CASSRQGSSYNSPLHF. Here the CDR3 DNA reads TGTGCCAGCAGCCGACAGGGAAGCTCCTATAATTCACCCCTCCACTTT.

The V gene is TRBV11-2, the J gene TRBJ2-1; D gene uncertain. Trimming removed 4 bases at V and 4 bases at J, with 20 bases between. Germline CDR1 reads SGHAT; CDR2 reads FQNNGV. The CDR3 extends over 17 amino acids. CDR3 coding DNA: TGTGCCAGCAGCTCAGCCCCCGGGTCCCCGGTATACAATGAGCAGTTCTTC. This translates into CASSSAPGSPVYNEQFF. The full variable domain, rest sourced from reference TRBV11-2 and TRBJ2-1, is EAGVAQSPRYKIIEKRQSVAFWCNPISGHATLYWYQQILGQGPKLLIQFQNNGVVDDSQLPKDRFSAERLKGVDSTLKIQPAKLEDSAVYLCASSSAPGSPVYNEQFFGPGTRLTVL.

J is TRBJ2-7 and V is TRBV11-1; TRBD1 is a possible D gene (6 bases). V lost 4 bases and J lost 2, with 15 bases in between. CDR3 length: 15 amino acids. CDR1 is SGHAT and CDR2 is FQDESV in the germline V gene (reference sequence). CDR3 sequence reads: CASSSAGVITYEQYF. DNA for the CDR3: TGTGCCAGCAGCTCAGCAGGGGTGATCACCTACGAGCAGTACTTC.

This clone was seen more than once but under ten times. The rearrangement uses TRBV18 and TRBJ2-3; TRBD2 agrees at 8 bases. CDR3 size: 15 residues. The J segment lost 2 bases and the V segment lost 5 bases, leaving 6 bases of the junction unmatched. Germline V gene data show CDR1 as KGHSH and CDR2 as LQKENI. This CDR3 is CASSAISGDTDTQYF. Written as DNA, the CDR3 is TGTGCCAGCTCAGCGATTAGCGGGGACACAGATACGCAGTATTTT.

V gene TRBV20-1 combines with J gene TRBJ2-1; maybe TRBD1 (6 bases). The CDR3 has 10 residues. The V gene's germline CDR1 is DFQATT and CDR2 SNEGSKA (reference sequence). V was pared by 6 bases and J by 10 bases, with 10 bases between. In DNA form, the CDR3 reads TGCAGTGCAACGGACAGAGAGCAGTTCTTC. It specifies CSATDREQFF.

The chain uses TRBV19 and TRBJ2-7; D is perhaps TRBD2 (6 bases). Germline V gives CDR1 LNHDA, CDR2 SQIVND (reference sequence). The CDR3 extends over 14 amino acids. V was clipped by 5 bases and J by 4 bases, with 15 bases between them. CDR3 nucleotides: TGTGCCAGTAGTGTAGCCGGGGGTGAGTACGAGCAGTACTTC. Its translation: CASSVAGGEYEQYF. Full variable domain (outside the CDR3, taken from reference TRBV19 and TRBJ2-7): DGGITQSPKYLFRKEGQNVTLSCEQNLNHDAMYWYRQDPGQGLRLIYYSQIVNDFQKGDIAEGYSVSREKKESFPLTVTSAQKNPTAFYLCASSVAGGEYEQYFGPGTRLTVT.

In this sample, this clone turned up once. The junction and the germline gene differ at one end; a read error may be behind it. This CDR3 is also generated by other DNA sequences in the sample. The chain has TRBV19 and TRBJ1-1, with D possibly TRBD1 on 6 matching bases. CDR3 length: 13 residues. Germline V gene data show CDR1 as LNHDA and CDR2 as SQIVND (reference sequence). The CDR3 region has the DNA TGTGCCAGTAGTACACAGGGATACACCGAAGCTTTCTTT. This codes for CASSTQGYTEAFF.